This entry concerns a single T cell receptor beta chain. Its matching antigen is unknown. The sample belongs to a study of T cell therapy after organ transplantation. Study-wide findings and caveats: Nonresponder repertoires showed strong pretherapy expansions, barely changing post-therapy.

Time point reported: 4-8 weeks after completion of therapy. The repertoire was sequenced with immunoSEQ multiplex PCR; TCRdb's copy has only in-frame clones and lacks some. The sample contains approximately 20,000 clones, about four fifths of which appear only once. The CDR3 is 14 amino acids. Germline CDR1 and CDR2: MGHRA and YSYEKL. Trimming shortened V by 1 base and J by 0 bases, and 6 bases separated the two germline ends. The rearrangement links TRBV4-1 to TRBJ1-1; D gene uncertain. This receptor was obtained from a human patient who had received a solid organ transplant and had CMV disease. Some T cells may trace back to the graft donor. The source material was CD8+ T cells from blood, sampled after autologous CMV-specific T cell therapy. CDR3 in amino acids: CASSQGHLNTEAFF. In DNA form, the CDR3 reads TGCGCCAGCAGCCAAGGACATTTGAACACTGAAGCTTTCTTT.